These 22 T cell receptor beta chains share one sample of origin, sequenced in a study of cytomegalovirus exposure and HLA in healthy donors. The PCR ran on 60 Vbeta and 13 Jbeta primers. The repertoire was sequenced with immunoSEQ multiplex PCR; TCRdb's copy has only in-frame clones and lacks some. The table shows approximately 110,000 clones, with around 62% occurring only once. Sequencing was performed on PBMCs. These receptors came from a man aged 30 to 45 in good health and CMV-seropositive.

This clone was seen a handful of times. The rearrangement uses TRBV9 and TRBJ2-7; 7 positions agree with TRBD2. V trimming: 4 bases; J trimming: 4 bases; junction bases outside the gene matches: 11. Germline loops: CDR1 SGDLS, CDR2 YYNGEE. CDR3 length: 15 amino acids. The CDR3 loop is CASSPSGTRFYEQYF. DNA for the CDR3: TGTGCCAGCAGCCCGAGCGGGACCCGCTTTTACGAGCAGTACTTC.

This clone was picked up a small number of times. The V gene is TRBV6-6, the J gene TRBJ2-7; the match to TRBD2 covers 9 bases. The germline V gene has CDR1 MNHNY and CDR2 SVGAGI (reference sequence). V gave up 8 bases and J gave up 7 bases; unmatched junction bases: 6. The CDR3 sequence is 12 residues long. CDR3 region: CASDSGGGEQYF. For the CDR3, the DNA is TGTGCCAGCGATAGCGGGGGTGGAGAGCAGTACTTC.

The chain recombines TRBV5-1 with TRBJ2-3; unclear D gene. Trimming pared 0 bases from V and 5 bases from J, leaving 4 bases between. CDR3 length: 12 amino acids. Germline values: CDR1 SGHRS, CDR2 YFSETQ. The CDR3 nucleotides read TGCGCCAGCAGCTTGGGAGGAGATACGCAGTATTTT. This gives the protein CASSLGGDTQYF. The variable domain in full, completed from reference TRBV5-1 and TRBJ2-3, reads KAGVTQTPRYLIKTRGQQVTLSCSPISGHRSVSWYQQTPGQGLQFLFEYFSETQRNKGNFPGRFSGRQFSNSRSEMNVSTLELGDSALYLCASSLGGDTQYFGPGTRLTVL.

The CDR3 nucleotides are TGTGCCAGCAGCACGGGACTTCACACCGGGGAGCTGTTTTTT. It codes for CASSTGLHTGELFF. The genes are TRBV5-6 and TRBJ2-2; tentatively, D is TRBD2 (6 bases). The V end lost 4 bases, the J end lost 3 bases, and 10 bases lay between the germline ends. Germline-derived CDR1 and CDR2 are SGHDT and YYEEEE. The CDR3 has 14 residues.

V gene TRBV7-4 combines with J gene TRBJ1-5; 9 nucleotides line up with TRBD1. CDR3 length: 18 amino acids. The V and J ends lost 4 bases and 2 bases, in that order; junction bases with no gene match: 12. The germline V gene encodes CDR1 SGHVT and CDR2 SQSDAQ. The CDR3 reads CASSSRPPDRGGNQPQHF. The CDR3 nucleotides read TGTGCCAGCAGCTCTCGTCCCCCGGACAGGGGAGGCAATCAGCCCCAGCATTTT.

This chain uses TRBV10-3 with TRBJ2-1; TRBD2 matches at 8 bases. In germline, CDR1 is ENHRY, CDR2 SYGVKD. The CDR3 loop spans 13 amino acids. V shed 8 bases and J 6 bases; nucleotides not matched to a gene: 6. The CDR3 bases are TGTGCCATCTCCCTAGGGACTAGCAATGAGCAGTTCTTC. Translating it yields CAISLGTSNEQFF.

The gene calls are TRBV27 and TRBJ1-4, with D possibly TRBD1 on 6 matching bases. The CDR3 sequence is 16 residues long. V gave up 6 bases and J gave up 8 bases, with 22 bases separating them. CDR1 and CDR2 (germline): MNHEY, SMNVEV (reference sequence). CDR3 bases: TGTGCCAGCAGCCTTAGGGTCGGACAGTTTCTCGAAAAACTGTTTTTT. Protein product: CASSLRVGQFLEKLFF. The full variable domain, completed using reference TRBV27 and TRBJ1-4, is EAQVTQNPRYLITVTGKKLTVTCSQNMNHEYMSWYRQDPGLGLRQIYYSMNVEVTDKGDVPEGYKVSRKEKRNFPLILESPSPNQTSLYFCASSLRVGQFLEKLFFGSGTQLSVL.

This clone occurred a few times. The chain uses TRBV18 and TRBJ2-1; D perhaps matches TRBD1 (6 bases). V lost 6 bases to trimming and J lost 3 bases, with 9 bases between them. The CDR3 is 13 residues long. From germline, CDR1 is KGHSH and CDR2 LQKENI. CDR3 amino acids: CASSTDSYNEQFF. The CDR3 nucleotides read TGTGCCAGCTCCACGGACAGCTACAATGAGCAGTTCTTC.

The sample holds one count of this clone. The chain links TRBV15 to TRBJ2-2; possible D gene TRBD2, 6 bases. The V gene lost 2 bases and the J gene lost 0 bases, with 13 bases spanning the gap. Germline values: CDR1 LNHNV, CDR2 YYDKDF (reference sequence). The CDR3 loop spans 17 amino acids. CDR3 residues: CATSRLGTAANTGELFF. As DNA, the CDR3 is TGTGCCACCAGCAGACTCGGGACTGCTGCGAACACCGGGGAGCTGTTTTTT.

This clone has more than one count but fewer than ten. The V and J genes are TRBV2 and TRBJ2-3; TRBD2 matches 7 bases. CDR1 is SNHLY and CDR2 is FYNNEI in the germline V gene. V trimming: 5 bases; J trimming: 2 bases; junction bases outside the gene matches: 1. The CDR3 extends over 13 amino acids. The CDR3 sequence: CASSSGDTDTQYF. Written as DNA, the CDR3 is TGTGCCAGCAGTAGCGGGGACACAGATACGCAGTATTTT.

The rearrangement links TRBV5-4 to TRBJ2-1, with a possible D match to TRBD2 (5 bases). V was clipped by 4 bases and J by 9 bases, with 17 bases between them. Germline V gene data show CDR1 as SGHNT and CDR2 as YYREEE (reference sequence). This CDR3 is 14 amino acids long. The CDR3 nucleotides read TGTGCCAGCAGCCTGAGGGAATCCTGGGGTGAGCAGTTCTTC. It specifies CASSLRESWGEQFF.

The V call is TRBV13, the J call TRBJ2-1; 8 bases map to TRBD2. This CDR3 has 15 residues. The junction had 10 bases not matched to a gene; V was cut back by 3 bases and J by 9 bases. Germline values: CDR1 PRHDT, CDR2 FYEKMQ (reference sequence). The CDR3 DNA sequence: TGTGCCAGCAGCTTCCCCACGGGGGGGCAAGGTGAGCAGTTCTTC. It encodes CASSFPTGGQGEQFF.

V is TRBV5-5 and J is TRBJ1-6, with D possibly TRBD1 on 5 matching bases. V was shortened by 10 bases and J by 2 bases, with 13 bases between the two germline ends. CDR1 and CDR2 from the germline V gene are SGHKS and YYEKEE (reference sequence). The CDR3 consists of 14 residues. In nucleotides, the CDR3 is TGTGCCTCCTTGCGGGGGGCCTATAATTCACCCCTCCACTTT. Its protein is CASLRGAYNSPLHF.

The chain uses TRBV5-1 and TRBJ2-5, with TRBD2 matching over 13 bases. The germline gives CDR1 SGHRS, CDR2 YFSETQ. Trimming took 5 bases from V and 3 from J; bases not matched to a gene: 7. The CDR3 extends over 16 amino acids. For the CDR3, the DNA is TGCGCCAGCAGTGCCGGAACTAGCGGGGGGGAAGAGACCCAGTACTTC. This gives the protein CASSAGTSGGEETQYF.

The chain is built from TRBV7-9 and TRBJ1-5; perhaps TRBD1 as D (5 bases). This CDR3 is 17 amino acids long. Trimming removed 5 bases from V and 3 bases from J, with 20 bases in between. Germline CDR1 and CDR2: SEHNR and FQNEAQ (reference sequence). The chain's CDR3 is CASSPSGLDKANQPQHF. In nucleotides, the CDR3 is TGTGCCAGCAGCCCCTCAGGGTTGGATAAAGCCAATCAGCCCCAGCATTTT.

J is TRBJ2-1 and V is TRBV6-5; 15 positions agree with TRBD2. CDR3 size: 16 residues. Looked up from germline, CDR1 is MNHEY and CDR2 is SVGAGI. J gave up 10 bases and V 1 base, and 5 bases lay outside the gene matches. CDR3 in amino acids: CASSYWRTSGGVEQFF. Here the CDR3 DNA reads TGTGCCAGCAGTTACTGGAGGACTAGCGGGGGGGTCGAGCAGTTCTTC.

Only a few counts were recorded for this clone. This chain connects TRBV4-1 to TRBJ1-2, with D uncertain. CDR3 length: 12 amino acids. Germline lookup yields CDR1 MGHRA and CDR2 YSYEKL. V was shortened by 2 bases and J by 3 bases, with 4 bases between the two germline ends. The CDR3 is CASSQPDYGYTF. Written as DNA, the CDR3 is TGCGCCAGCAGCCAACCAGACTATGGCTACACCTTC.

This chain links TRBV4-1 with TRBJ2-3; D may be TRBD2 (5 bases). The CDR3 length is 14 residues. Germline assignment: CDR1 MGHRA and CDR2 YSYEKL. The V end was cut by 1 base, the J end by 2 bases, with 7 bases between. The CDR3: CASSQVGVTDTQYF. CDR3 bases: TGCGCCAGCAGCCAAGTCGGGGTCACAGATACGCAGTATTTT.

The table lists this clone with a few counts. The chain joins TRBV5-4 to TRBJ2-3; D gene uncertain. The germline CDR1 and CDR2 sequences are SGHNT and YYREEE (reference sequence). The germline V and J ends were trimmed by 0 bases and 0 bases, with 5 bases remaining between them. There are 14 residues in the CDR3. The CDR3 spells CASSLVASTDTQYF. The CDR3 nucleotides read TGTGCCAGCAGCTTGGTGGCTAGCACAGATACGCAGTATTTT. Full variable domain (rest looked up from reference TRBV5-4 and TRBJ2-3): ETGVTQSPTHLIKTRGQQVTLRCSSQSGHNTVSWYQQALGQGPQFIFQYYREEENGRGNFPPRFSGLQFPNYSSELNVNALELDDSALYLCASSLVASTDTQYFGPGTRLTVL.

CDR3 protein: CASSLATFLRGYTF. The CDR3 coding sequence is TGTGCCAGCAGCTTAGCGACTTTTTTGCGGGGCTACACCTTC. The V gene is TRBV7-9, the J gene TRBJ1-2; no firm D call. V gave up 0 bases and J gave up 8 bases, with 13 bases separating them. This CDR3 contains 14 residues. Germline CDR1 and CDR2: SEHNR and FQNEAQ (reference sequence).

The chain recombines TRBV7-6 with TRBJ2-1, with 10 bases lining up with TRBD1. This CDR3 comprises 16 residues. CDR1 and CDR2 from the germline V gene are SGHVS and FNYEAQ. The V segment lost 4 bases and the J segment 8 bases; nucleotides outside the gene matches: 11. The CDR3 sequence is CASSWGPGQGTDEQFF. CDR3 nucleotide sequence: TGTGCCAGCAGCTGGGGTCCGGGACAGGGGACAGATGAGCAGTTCTTC.

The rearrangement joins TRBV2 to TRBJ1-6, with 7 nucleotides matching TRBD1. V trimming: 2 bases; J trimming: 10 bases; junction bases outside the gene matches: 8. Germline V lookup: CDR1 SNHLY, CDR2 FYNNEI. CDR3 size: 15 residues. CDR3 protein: CASSERQGVESPLHF. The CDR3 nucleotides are TGTGCCAGCAGTGAAAGACAGGGCGTTGAATCACCCCTCCACTTT.